In this sample, the clone carrying this T cell receptor (beta chain) turned up once. The data originate from a study of tumor T cells in aggressive B-cell lymphoma. The CDR3 totals 14 residues. CDR1 SQVTM and CDR2 ANQGSEA come from the germline V gene. Clones were read by immunoSEQ multiplex PCR, and TCRdb kept only the in-frame ones, dropping some. The data show under 2,500 clones, 75% to 85% seen once. This sequence joins TRBV29-1 and TRBJ2-5; TRBD2 aligns across 12 bases. The J call may be incorrect, as the DNA end agrees better with TRBJ2-7. The sequence came from an adult with diffuse large B cell lymphoma. The specimen sequenced was tumor tissue. CDR3 residues: CSVSSGRASYEQYF. The CDR3 DNA reads TGCAGCGTCTCTAGCGGGAGGGCCTCCTACGAGCAGTACTTC.